Sequencing of this T cell receptor (beta chain) was carried out in a study of neurological immune-mediated disorders (dated by TCRdb to the late 2010s). Turning to the overall study: Peripheral blood TCR-beta repertoires from HTLV-I-associated myelopathy (HAM/TSP) patients, multiple sclerosis patients and healthy controls were compared by UMI-based sequencing. Longitudinal samples, technical triplicates and paired sorted CD4+ and CD8+ T-cell subsets, alongside PBMC samples, were included among the approximately 98 TCR-beta libraries. The cohort comprised about 71 subjects: around 15 HAM/TSP patients, around 34 multiple sclerosis patients and 20 healthy controls.

cDNA was synthesized by template-switch 5'RACE using a primer with a 10-nucleotide random unique molecular identifier that tagged each TCR transcript. Every sequencing run yielded over 160 million TCR-beta sequences covering 15-18 subjects. The RNeasy kit was used for extraction of total RNA. The KAPA Real-time Library Amplification kit was used to amplify TCR-beta VDJ regions with primers targeting the TCR constant region and the 5'RACE anchor. Sample indexes and Illumina adaptors were added in a first PCR, and a second PCR then increased library yield. After Ampure bead purification, the roughly 650 bp TCR product was size-selected on a 2% E-gel SizeSelection system. Before pooling, libraries had their quality checked on a Bioanalyzer, their concentration measured with Qubit, and their quantity determined with the Kapa Library Quantification kit. An Illumina HiSeq 2500 was used to sequence the libraries paired-end at 2 x 150 bp. To increase sequence diversity, 25-30% phiX was spiked into each library pool. The authors' analysis ran thus. Quality-filtered reads were processed with the UMI-based MiGEC pipeline, which removed over 75% of raw TCR sequences during error correction. VDJ genes were aligned to IMGT germline references, and each clonotype was defined by a unique CDR3 amino acid sequence together with V-J genes. VDJtools evaluated clonal expansion, Shannon diversity and CDR3 relatedness (CalcPairwiseDistances, ClusterSamples); CLCbio workbench built phylogenetic trees. Expanded clones were defined as having at least 8 unique UMIs, based on coefficient-of-variation modelling across technical triplicates. TCRdb took the public reads, trimmed them with fastp at Q25, ran MiXCR for clone calling and kept in-frame beta chains. CDR3 protein duplicates are merged, each entry listing the most common genes and DNA. These V and J calls originate from TCRdb's pipeline instead of the authors' own analysis. The table for this sample lists approximately 41,000 distinct CDR3 sequences; roughly 15% of them were counted only once. The ten largest clones take up approximately 3.6% of the sample.

The paper as a whole reports these results and caveats: Expanded clones from different subjects shared no identical CDR3 amino acid sequences, which suggests that TCR-beta repertoires were private in all groups. TCR clonal expansion was highest in HAM/TSP patients and lowest in MS patients, with MS patients falling below even healthy controls.

There are many counts of this clonotype. The target of this receptor is not known. No quality values exist for individual bases; no much larger clone is one base distant. The CDR3 goes from the cysteine to the phenylalanine over 12 residues. The retained sequence is limited to the CDR3, 36 bases, with the frame set at the first base. Taken from the germline V gene, the CDR1 and CDR2 loops are SNHLY and FYNNEI. The V end loses 2 bases and the J end loses 5 bases, and a stretch of 6 bases separates them. TCR libraries for sorted subsets were made from some 1 million sorted CD4+ or CD8+ T cells. Peripheral blood was subjected to Ficoll-Hypaque density gradient centrifugation to isolate PBMCs, which were then cryopreserved in liquid nitrogen. The study also sequenced paired sorted CD4+ and CD8+ subsets from healthy controls, HAM/TSP patients and MS patients.

This TCR came from an older woman with HTLV-1-associated myelopathy (HAM/TSP). The sample was CD4+ T cells from blood. The rearranged segments are TRBV2 and TRBJ1-2; no D gene is confidently identified. The base sequence is TGTGCCAGCAGTGAAACCCGATATGGCTACACCTTC. Translated, it gives CASSETRYGYTF. The reference TRBV2 and TRBJ1-2 proteins fill in what lies around the CDR3, so the full variable domain reads EPEVTQTPSHQVTQMGQEVILRCVPISNHLYFYWYRQILGQKVEFLVSFYNNEISEKSEIFDDQFSVERPDGSNFTLKIRSTKLEDSAMYFCASSETRYGYTFGSGTRLTVV.